Shown below are 8 T cell receptor beta chains from a single sample sequenced in a study of shared clonotypes between healthy human individuals. Only in-frame clones appear in the TCRdb table, and some are missing; sequencing was by immunoSEQ multiplex PCR. The top ten clones hold 0.5% to 0.65% of a sample with roughly 1,000,000 clones, 75% to 80% of them seen once. The source material was memory CD4+ T cells from PBMCs. Subset defined: CD45RA-negative fraction. The receptors come from a man younger than 35 in good health. Some clones in this sample may be carry-over from other donors' samples.

The rearrangement uses TRBV19 and TRBJ1-1; TRBD1 matches at 8 bases. The CDR3 contains 15 residues. Germline CDR1 and CDR2: LNHDA and SQIVND (reference sequence). Trimming at V came to 6 bases and at J to 4 bases, leaving 10 bases not matched to a gene. This CDR3 reads CASSETGQGGTEAFF. CDR3 nucleotides: TGTGCCAGTAGCGAAACCGGACAGGGTGGCACTGAAGCTTTCTTT.

This chain uses TRBV5-1 with TRBJ2-1; tentative D call: TRBD2 (6 bases). Trimming pared 3 bases from V and 1 base from J, leaving 11 bases between. From germline, CDR1 is SGHRS and CDR2 YFSETQ. The CDR3 extends over 15 amino acids. In DNA, the CDR3 is TGCGCCAGCAGCTGGGGGGACTCGTCCTACAATGAGCAGTTCTTC. This encodes CASSWGDSSYNEQFF.

The CDR3 DNA reads as TGTGCCAGCAGCTTACAAGCGGGACTAGCAAACAATGAGCAGTTCTTC. Amino acid sequence: CASSLQAGLANNEQFF. This chain links TRBV7-3 with TRBJ2-1, with TRBD2 matching 9 bases. The CDR3 runs 16 residues. Trimming took 2 bases from V and 5 from J; bases not matched to a gene: 7. Germline lookup yields CDR1 SGHTA and CDR2 FQGTGA. The full variable domain, rest sourced from reference TRBV7-3 and TRBJ2-1, is GAGVSQTPSNKVTEKGKYVELRCDPISGHTALYWYRQSLGQGPEFLIYFQGTGAADDSGLPNDRFFAVRPEGSVSTLKIQRTERGDSAVYLCASSLQAGLANNEQFFGPGTRLTVL.

The V call is TRBV6-1, the J call TRBJ1-2; D not certain. Germline V gene lookup returns CDR1 MNHNS and CDR2 SASEGT. V was shortened by 0 bases and J by 5 bases, with 1 base between the two germline ends. The CDR3 has 11 amino acids. This CDR3 reads CASSEAYGYTF. The CDR3 DNA reads TGTGCCAGCAGTGAAGCGTATGGCTACACCTTC.

This clone was seen ten or more times. This chain links TRBV27 with TRBJ2-7, with D perhaps matching TRBD1 (6 bases). V was shortened by 5 bases and J by 6 bases, with 20 bases between the two germline ends. Germline CDR1 reads MNHEY; CDR2 reads SMNVEV (reference sequence). The CDR3 has 15 amino acids. This CDR3 is CASSPPGAGRREQYF. The CDR3 DNA is TGTGCCAGCAGTCCTCCAGGGGCCGGTAGACGCGAGCAGTACTTC.

The chain uses TRBV5-1 and TRBJ2-6; no clear D gene. There are 14 residues in the CDR3. Trimming took off 4 bases at V and 0 bases at J, with 5 bases between the two ends. Germline lookup yields CDR1 SGHRS and CDR2 YFSETQ. In DNA form, the CDR3 reads TGCGCCAGCAGCGCTAACTCTGGGGCCAACGTCCTGACTTTC. This translates into CASSANSGANVLTF.

As regards this clone: A much larger clone lies a single base off, so this may be a read error. This sample also contains other DNA sequences that code for the same CDR3. The chain links TRBV9 to TRBJ1-1; a possible D gene is TRBD1 (6 bases). The ends were cut back, 5 bases at V and 2 bases at J, with 10 bases in the middle. Germline-derived CDR1 and CDR2 are SGDLS and YYNGEE. This CDR3 has 13 residues. CDR3 region: CASSEQGNTEAFF. The CDR3 DNA sequence: TGTGCCAGCAGTGAACAGGGAAACACTGAAGCTTTCTTT.

The CDR3 loop reads CASSGANGASLETGELFF. CDR3 nucleotides: TGTGCCAGCAGCGGAGCCAATGGGGCGAGCCTCGAGACCGGGGAGCTGTTTTTT. The chain is built from TRBV9 and TRBJ2-2; possibly TRBD1 for D (5 bases). Germline V gene data show CDR1 as SGDLS and CDR2 as YYNGEE. Trimming pared 3 bases from V and 5 bases from J, leaving 23 bases between. The CDR3 totals 18 residues. Full variable domain (outside the CDR3, taken from reference TRBV9 and TRBJ2-2): DSGVTQTPKHLITATGQRVTLRCSPRSGDLSVYWYQQSLDQGLQFLIQYYNGEERAKGNILERFSAQQFPDLHSELNLSSLELGDSALYFCASSGANGASLETGELFFGEGSRLTVL.